This T cell receptor beta chain is drawn from a study of blood T cell repertoires in COVID-19. The wider study: Samples of COVID-19 (acute and convalescent) were obtained from the United States, Italy and Spain. PBMCs, B-cell-depleted T cells, or T cells were the source of the cDNA or gDNA that made up the material.

There are 16 residues in the CDR3. Germline V gene sequence: CDR1 LNHNV, CDR2 YYDKDF (reference sequence). V shed 0 bases and J 6 bases; nucleotides not matched to a gene: 11. In Seattle, patients joined the study during active infection and were tracked longitudinally. Per the study methods: Reference gene primer amplification gave estimated nucleated cell counts. Data came from immunoSEQ multiplex PCR; TCRdb stores just in-frame clones and leaves some out. V, J and clone size were drawn from that table, and D and trimming were deduced from the DNA. Seen here are around 220,000 clones, more than 85% observed once, and the top ten hold roughly 10%.

Source material: peripheral blood. The chain carries TRBV15 and TRBJ2-7; 7 nucleotides match TRBD1. This receptor was obtained from a woman aged 45-59 years with COVID-19, enrolled during active disease. CDR3 in amino acids: CATSRDEGAPGTEQYV. CDR3 nucleotide sequence: TGTGCCACCAGCAGAGATGAGGGGGCCCCGGGGACCGAGCAGTACGTC.